The present entry profiles one T cell receptor (beta chain) with its context. The specificity of this receptor is unknown. No base quality information exists; no much larger clone differs at one position. The sample comes from a study of shared clonotypes between healthy human individuals (dated by TCRdb to the early 2020s). For the study in its entirety: The cohort included a few men and a couple of women between 18 and 49 years of age. For each donor, CD4 naive and CD4 memory were each run on three plates, CD8 naive on two plates, and CD8 memory on one plate. Blood TCR repertoires of five healthy adults were deeply sequenced to estimate repertoire size and the extent of clonotype sharing between individuals. Libraries were prepared and TCR repertoires were sequenced by different laboratories using diverse techniques, in order to increase sequencing depth and limit assay-specific biases. Per donor, leukapheresis produced somewhere between about 0.8 and 9 billion PBMCs.

The CDR3 holds 17 amino acids from the cysteine to the phenylalanine. Only the CDR3 region is kept as DNA, spanning 51 bases read in frame from base 1. From V the trimming removes 2 bases and from J it removes 8 bases, while the gene matches leave 13 bases of the junction unaccounted for. CDR1 and CDR2 are drawn from the germline V gene: MGHRA, YSYEKL. TCR CDR3 regions were amplified from genomic DNA by multiplex PCR using the deep immunoSEQ assay. For each cell subset, the extracted genomic DNA was distributed evenly across all wells of several immunoSEQ 96-well plates, and each plate served as one replicate. For sorted subsets, roughly 0.2 ug genomic DNA, equal to about 30,000 T cell genomes, was loaded into each replicate PCR. Purified libraries were quantified with a Qubit 3.0 fluorometer, sized on a Bioanalyzer 2100, and re-quantified with the KAPA Library Quantification kit. A separate single-read 150-cycle Illumina NextSeq 550 flow cell was used to sequence each immunoSEQ 96-well plate. Per the source publication's procedure: The immunoSEQ output contained only junctional sequences without quality scores, so filtering could not match that applied to full-length reads. Sequences were annotated with PyIR, a Python wrapper for IgBLAST v1.9, and V/J genes and CDR3 were assigned using IMGT germline references. Reads were filtered out if the reads had weak V/J assignments (E-value above 1e-6), no CDR3, stop codons, out-of-frame junctions, or ambiguous translated residues. A V3J clonotype was defined by an identical inferred V gene, J gene, and CDR3 amino acid sequence. Percentage overlap between repertoires was computed as shared unique clonotypes divided by the size of the smaller repertoire. Three approaches were used to assess repertoire richness: RTK rarefaction, the Chao1 estimator, and Recon v2.1 estimates of unobserved clonotypes. Generation probabilities for all TCRbeta clonotypes obtained by the gDNA method from a handful of donors were computed using OLGA. In its TCRdb copy, this immuneACCESS table keeps in-frame sequences only and misses some clones. Where compared with another copy, unresolved V genes explain less than half of these, and the others have no known cause. V, J and clone size were drawn from that table, and D and trimming were deduced from the DNA. A total of some 1 million clones appear in this sample, about 75% of them only once. Approximately 1.5% of the sample comes from the top ten.

Here is what the overall study found, with its caveats: Because the study included a small number of donors, the genetic and exposure-history diversity represented was limited. Based on pairwise subsampling, the degree of clonotype sharing among donors was expected to be affected by sequencing depth. Sampling was limited to blood, and TCR repertoires in tissue likely differ from TCR repertoires in blood. Across a few donors, around 5% of naive CD4, approximately 4% of naive CD8, 2% to 2.5% of memory CD4, and 0.4% to 0.45% of memory CD8 clonotypes were shared. Naive subsets generally had larger estimated clonotype richness than memory subsets. Clonotypes shared by all four sorted-subset donors showed higher generation probabilities than non-shared clonotypes. Incomplete sequencing was indicated by rarefaction of sorted-subset datasets, despite the large sequencing depth.

Donors were healthy HIV-negative adults with no recently reported acute infections or vaccinations. Every donor was a Caucasian adult residing in Nashville, Tennessee, USA. Magnetic negative selection was used to enrich CD4+ T cells, after which naive cells were positively selected on CD45RA and the negative fraction became the memory subset. Blood was collected by leukapheresis, and PBMCs were isolated by Ficoll-Histopaque density gradient centrifugation and then cryopreserved in liquid nitrogen vapor phase. Analytical flow cytometry was used to check the purity and quantity of each magnetically sorted T cell population. Each sorted fraction had its genomic DNA isolated and then quantified by UV absorbance on a Nanodrop 2000c.

The receptor's source is a man aged 18 to 29 in good health. Sequenced sample: memory CD4+ T cells sorted from blood. What this sample's cell subset or site label stands for: CD45RA-negative fraction. The chain joins TRBV4-1 to TRBJ1-4; TRBD1 agrees with 8 junctional bases. The CDR3 amino acid sequence is: CASSQPTVWTGREKLFF. Here is the DNA: TGCGCCAGCAGCCAACCTACCGTATGGACAGGGAGGGAAAAACTGTTTTTT.